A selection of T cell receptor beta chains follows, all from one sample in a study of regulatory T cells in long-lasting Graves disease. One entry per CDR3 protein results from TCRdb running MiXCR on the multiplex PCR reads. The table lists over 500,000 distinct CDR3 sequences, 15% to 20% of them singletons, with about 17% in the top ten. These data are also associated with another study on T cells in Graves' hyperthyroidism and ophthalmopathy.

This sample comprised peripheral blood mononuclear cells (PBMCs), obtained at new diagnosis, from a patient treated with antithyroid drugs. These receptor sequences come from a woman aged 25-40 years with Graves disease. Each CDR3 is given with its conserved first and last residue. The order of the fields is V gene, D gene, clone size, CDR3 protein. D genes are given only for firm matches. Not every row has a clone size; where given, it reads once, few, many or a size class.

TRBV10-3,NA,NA,CAISGGLGTVGVQSTEAFF
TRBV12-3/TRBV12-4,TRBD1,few,CAGRPGQGVGGYTF
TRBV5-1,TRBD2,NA,CASSYPRGDGKNIQYF
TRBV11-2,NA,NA,CASSLPGPGNTGELFF
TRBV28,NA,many,CASSSVVDSSYNSPLHF
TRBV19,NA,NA,CASSTTGLTGELFF
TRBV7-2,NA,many,CASSGAPADGYTF
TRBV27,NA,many,CASSSGWRNQPQHF
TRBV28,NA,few,CASSLGGFFEKLFF
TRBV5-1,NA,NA,CASSATNSGNTIYF
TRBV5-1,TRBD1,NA,CASSRDGQGLNEKLFF
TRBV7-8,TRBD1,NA,CASSASTGSAEQFF
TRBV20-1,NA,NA,CSARPGGTGYGYTF
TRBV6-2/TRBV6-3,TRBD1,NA,CASSPDRATGANVLTF
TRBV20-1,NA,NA,CSARDLSNSRDTQYF
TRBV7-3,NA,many,CASSLTSDEEAFF
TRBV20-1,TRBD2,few,CSARDRASGSNTGELFF
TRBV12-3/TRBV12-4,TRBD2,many,CASSNSGRTGEQYF
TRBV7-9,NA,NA,CASSPLGLSNTGELFF
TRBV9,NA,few,CASSVGRLDNSPLHF